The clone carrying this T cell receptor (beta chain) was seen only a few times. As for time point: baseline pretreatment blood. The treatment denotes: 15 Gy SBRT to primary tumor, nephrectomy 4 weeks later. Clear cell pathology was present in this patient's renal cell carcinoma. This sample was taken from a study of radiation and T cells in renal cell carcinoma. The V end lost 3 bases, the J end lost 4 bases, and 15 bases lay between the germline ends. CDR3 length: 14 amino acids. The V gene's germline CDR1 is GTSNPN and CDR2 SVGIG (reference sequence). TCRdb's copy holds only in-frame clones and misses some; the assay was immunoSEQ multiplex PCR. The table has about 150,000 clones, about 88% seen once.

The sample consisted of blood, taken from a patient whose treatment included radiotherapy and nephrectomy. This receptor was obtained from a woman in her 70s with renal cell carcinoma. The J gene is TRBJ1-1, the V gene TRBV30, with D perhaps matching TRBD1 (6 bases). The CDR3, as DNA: TGTGCCTGGAGACCACAGGGAGGTGGCACTGAAGCTTTCTTT. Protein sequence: CAWRPQGGGTEAFF. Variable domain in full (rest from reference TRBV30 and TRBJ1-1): SQTIHQWPATLVQPVGSPLSLECTVEGTSNPNLYWYRQAAGRGLQLLFYSVGIGQISSEVPQNLSASRPQDRQFILSSKKLLLSDSGFYLCAWRPQGGGTEAFFGQGTRLTVV.